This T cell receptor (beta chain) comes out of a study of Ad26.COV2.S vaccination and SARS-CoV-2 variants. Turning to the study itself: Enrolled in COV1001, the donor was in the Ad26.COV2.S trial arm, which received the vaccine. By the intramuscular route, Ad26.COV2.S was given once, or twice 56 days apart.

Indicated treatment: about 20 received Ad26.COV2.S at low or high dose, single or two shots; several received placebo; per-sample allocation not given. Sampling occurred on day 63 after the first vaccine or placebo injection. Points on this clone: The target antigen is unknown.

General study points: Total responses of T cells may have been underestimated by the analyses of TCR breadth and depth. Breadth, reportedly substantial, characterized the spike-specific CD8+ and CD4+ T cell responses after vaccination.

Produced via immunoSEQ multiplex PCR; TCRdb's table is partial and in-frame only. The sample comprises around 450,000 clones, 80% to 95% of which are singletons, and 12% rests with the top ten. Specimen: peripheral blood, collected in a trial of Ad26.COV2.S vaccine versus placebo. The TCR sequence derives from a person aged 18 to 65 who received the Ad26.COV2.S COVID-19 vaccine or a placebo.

CDR3 sequence reads: CASSLVYADTQYF. The CDR3 coding sequence is TGTGCCAGCAGTTTGGTCTACGCAGATACGCAGTATTTT. The chain joins TRBV27 to TRBJ2-3; D remains ambiguous. This CDR3 has 13 amino acids. Looked up from germline, CDR1 is MNHEY and CDR2 is SMNVEV (reference sequence). Trimming shortened V by 3 bases and J by 4 bases, and 8 bases separated the two germline ends.